These 21 T cell receptor beta chains were all obtained from the same sample, sequenced in a study of CD4 T cells in relation to SARS-CoV-2 and coronaviruses. Sequenced by immunoSEQ multiplex PCR; TCRdb stores in-frame clones only, minus some. The sample shows about 15,000 clones, about 73% of them seen only once. CD4+ T cells from unexposed donors were obtained before the COVID-19 pandemic (2011-2018). Isolation of CD4+ T cells took place after less than 11 days in culture. The antigens of these receptors remain unknown. Sequenced: CD4+ T cells from PBMCs, cultured in vitro. The receptors originated from a human donor in good health.

This sequence joins TRBV3-1 (or the pseudogene TRBV3-2) and TRBJ1-4, with a possible D match to TRBD1 (5 bases). The CDR3 runs to 18 residues. The V end lost 5 bases, the J end lost 3 bases, and 22 bases lay between the germline ends. Germline-derived CDR1 and CDR2 are LGHDT and YNNKEL (reference sequence). The CDR3 sequence is CASSKLSKSGSANEKLFF. As DNA, the CDR3 is TGTGCCAGCAGCAAACTATCAAAATCAGGGAGCGCTAATGAAAAACTGTTTTTT.

The rearrangement links TRBV30 to TRBJ1-3, with unresolved D. The germline gives CDR1 GTSNPN, CDR2 SVGIG (reference sequence). V was shortened by 0 bases and J by 0 bases, with 3 bases between the two germline ends. The CDR3 runs 13 residues. The CDR3 region is CAWSVHSGNTIYF. The CDR3 nucleotides are TGTGCCTGGAGTGTACACTCTGGAAACACCATATATTTT. The full variable domain, its missing parts supplied by reference TRBV30 and TRBJ1-3, is SQTIHQWPATLVQPVGSPLSLECTVEGTSNPNLYWYRQAAGRGLQLLFYSVGIGQISSEVPQNLSASRPQDRQFILSSKKLLLSDSGFYLCAWSVHSGNTIYFGEGSWLTVV.

The sample holds one count of this clone. The genes are TRBV10-3 and TRBJ2-2, with TRBD1 identical over 8 bases. CDR3 size: 15 residues. Germline CDR1 ENHRY, CDR2 SYGVKD. With V trimmed by 0 bases and J by 4 bases, 1 base remained unmatched. The CDR3 reads CAISESTGVTGELFF. The CDR3 DNA follows: TGTGCCATCAGTGAGTCGACAGGGGTCACCGGGGAGCTGTTTTTT.

The chain employs TRBV9 and TRBJ2-7; no clear D gene. CDR1 and CDR2 (germline): SGDLS, YYNGEE. V lost 0 bases to trimming and J lost 4 bases, with 14 bases between them. This CDR3 is built from 15 residues. For the CDR3, the DNA is TGTGCCAGCAGCGTAGGGGAAGGGTTAATATACGAGCAGTACTTC. It specifies CASSVGEGLIYEQYF.

Sample share makes this clone hyperexpanded. The chain joins TRBV18 to TRBJ1-2; no clear D gene. CDR1 is KGHSH, CDR2 LQKENI, per germline. This CDR3 region has 16 residues. The V end lost 1 base, the J end lost 2 bases, and 14 bases lay between the germline ends. CDR3 loop: CASSPRTASLNYGYTF. CDR3 coding DNA: TGTGCCAGCTCACCACGGACCGCTAGTCTCAACTATGGCTACACCTTC.

The V and J genes are TRBV4-1 and TRBJ2-3, with TRBD1 matching over 9 bases. Germline assignment: CDR1 MGHRA and CDR2 YSYEKL. With 6 bases clipped from V and 11 bases from J, the junction kept 15 bases outside the gene matches. The CDR3 extends over 15 amino acids. As DNA, the CDR3 is TGCGCCAGCAGACCATCCGGGACAGGGCAGGTTAAGCAGTATTTT. This sequence encodes CASRPSGTGQVKQYF.

This chain links TRBV11-1 with TRBJ1-5; D is unclear. CDR1 SGHAT and CDR2 FQDESV come from the germline V gene (reference sequence). The CDR3 is 13 amino acids. Between the trimmed V and J ends, which lost 3 bases and 7 bases, there was a span of 10 bases. The CDR3 coding sequence is TGTGCCAGCAGCTTGTTACTTGGGCAGCCCCAGCATTTT. Translated: CASSLLLGQPQHF.

V gene TRBV27 combines with J gene TRBJ2-3; 7 bases line up with TRBD2. V gave up 6 bases and J gave up 3 bases; unmatched junction bases: 18. Per the germline V gene, CDR1 is MNHEY and CDR2 is SMNVEV (reference sequence). There are 18 residues in the CDR3. The chain's CDR3 is CASRLMGFGLVGTDTQYF. CDR3 coding DNA: TGTGCCAGCAGGCTTATGGGGTTCGGACTAGTGGGTACAGATACGCAGTATTTT.

V gene TRBV14 combines with J gene TRBJ2-7, with D unresolved. This CDR3 contains 12 residues. The V end lost 4 bases, the J end lost 3 bases, and 7 bases lay between the germline ends. CDR1 and CDR2 from the germline V gene are SGHDN and FVKESK. Written as DNA, the CDR3 is TGTGCCAGCAGCCCCAGCCGCTACGAGCAGTACTTC. Its translation is CASSPSRYEQYF.

This clone was recorded only once. The chain is built from TRBV12-5 and TRBJ2-7; D could derive from TRBD1 or TRBD2 (5 bases each). The CDR3 loop spans 16 amino acids. Trimming pared 3 bases from V and 2 bases from J, leaving 17 bases between. The germline CDR1 and CDR2 sequences are LGHNT and FRNRAP. CDR3 nucleotides: TGTGCTAGTGGTTTCTATTCGGGACGCCAGACCTACGAGCAGTACTTC. Residues: CASGFYSGRQTYEQYF. The whole variable domain, remainder taken from reference TRBV12-5 and TRBJ2-7, is DARVTQTPRHKVTEMGQEVTMRCQPILGHNTVFWYRQTMMQGLELLAYFRNRAPLDDSGMPKDRFSAEMPDATLATLKIQPSEPRDSAVYFCASGFYSGRQTYEQYFGPGTRLTVT.

The chain recombines TRBV19 with TRBJ2-6; D not certain. The CDR3 is 17 residues long. CDR1 is LNHDA and CDR2 is SQIVND in the germline V gene (reference sequence). Trimming shortened V by 1 base and J by 0 bases, and 10 bases separated the two germline ends. The CDR3 DNA follows: TGTGCCAGTAGTATAGGAGGCAGTACCTCTGGGGCCAACGTCCTGACTTTC. This encodes CASSIGGSTSGANVLTF.

The V and J genes are TRBV10-3 and TRBJ1-5; D is unresolved. Germline V gene sequence: CDR1 ENHRY, CDR2 SYGVKD. Trimming shortened V by 6 bases and J by 0 bases, and 6 bases separated the two germline ends. CDR3 size: 13 residues. The CDR3 is CAIRLDSNQPQHF. CDR3 DNA: TGTGCCATCAGACTTGATAGCAATCAGCCCCAGCATTTT.

The chain joins TRBV30 to TRBJ2-1; 13 nucleotides align to TRBD2. Germline V CDR1 and CDR2: GTSNPN, SVGIG (reference sequence). This CDR3 has 19 residues. V dropped 2 bases and J dropped 5; count of bases not matched to a gene: 15. The CDR3, as DNA: TGTGCCTGGAGTAAGGGCGGGACTAGCGGGATGGGGATAGACAATGAGCAGTTCTTC. Its protein product is CAWSKGGTSGMGIDNEQFF.

J is TRBJ2-5 and V is TRBV19, with 9 nucleotides matching TRBD1. The CDR3 length is 14 residues. In germline, CDR1 is LNHDA, CDR2 SQIVND (reference sequence). V dropped 6 bases and J dropped 4; count of bases not matched to a gene: 6. This CDR3 is CASRVTGGRETQYF. The DNA of the CDR3 is TGTGCCAGTAGGGTGACAGGGGGACGAGAGACCCAGTACTTC.

This clone was seen once. The rearrangement uses TRBV2 and TRBJ1-3; weak D call: TRBD1 (5 bases). Per the germline V gene, CDR1 is SNHLY and CDR2 is FYNNEI. V dropped 7 bases and J dropped 1 base, with 14 bases sitting between them. CDR3 length: 15 amino acids. The CDR3 reads CASTANTGSGNTIYF. The CDR3 DNA reads as TGTGCCAGCACTGCCAATACAGGTTCTGGAAACACCATATATTTT.

The chain joins TRBV5-1 to TRBJ2-3; TRBD2 might be the D (5 bases). The CDR3 runs 16 residues. CDR1 and CDR2 (germline): SGHRS, YFSETQ. Trimming stripped 7 bases from V and 0 bases from J, with 18 bases between. CDR3 in amino acids: CASGTGIASSTDTQYF. Written as DNA, the CDR3 is TGCGCCAGCGGCACGGGGATCGCGAGTAGCACAGATACGCAGTATTTT.

The genes are TRBV28 and TRBJ1-5; unclear D gene. Germline lookup yields CDR1 MDHEN and CDR2 SYDVKM. Trimming took off 6 bases at V and 5 bases at J, with 17 bases between the two ends. The CDR3 runs 15 residues. The CDR3 DNA reads TGTGCCAGCAGGACCCCGACCGGCGGCGATCAGCCCCAGCATTTT. Amino acid sequence: CASRTPTGGDQPQHF.

The DNA of the CDR3 is TGTGCCAGCAGTTTAGTGAGGGGCGGTCAGCCCCAGCATTTT. It codes for CASSLVRGGQPQHF. This sequence joins TRBV27 and TRBJ1-5; tentative D call: TRBD1 (5 bases). The ends were cut back, 2 bases at V and 6 bases at J, with 11 bases in the middle. The CDR3 consists of 14 residues. Germline-derived CDR1 and CDR2 are MNHEY and SMNVEV (reference sequence).

The V and J genes are TRBV9 and TRBJ1-3; no clear D. Trimming stripped 3 bases from V and 0 bases from J, with 13 bases between. The CDR3 covers 16 residues. Germline CDR1 SGDLS, CDR2 YYNGEE. The CDR3 sequence is CASSANPTGSGNTIYF. CDR3 coding DNA: TGTGCCAGCAGCGCCAACCCGACGGGCTCTGGAAACACCATATATTTT.

This chain uses TRBV2 with TRBJ2-2; a weak D match, TRBD2 (7 bases). V gave up 6 bases and J gave up 6 bases, with 14 bases separating them. Per germline, CDR1 SNHLY and CDR2 FYNNEI. The CDR3 is made up of 14 amino acids. The CDR3 DNA reads as TGTGCCAGCAGGCCACAGGGAGGGTCCGGGGAGCTGTTTTTT. Translated: CASRPQGGSGELFF.

In DNA, the CDR3 is TGTGCCAGCAGCCCGGGACCGACCTACGAGCAGTACTTC. Its translation: CASSPGPTYEQYF. The V call is TRBV13, the J call TRBJ2-7; D may be TRBD1 or TRBD2 (5 bases each). This CDR3 comprises 13 residues. Per germline, CDR1 PRHDT and CDR2 FYEKMQ (reference sequence). Trimming removed 5 bases at V and 2 bases at J, with 10 bases between.